Described below is a single TCR beta chain sequence and its context. Its matching antigen is unknown. This table comes from immunoSEQ multiplex PCR, and its TCRdb copy is limited to in-frame clones, with some not included. The sample holds about 130,000 clones; around 94% are singletons and the top ten take over 6.5%. The sample comes from a study of T cell responses to AZD1222 COVID-19 vaccine. Study observations and caveats: Unmutated variant regions reportedly attract nearly half of all spike-specific TCRs. A rise in Spike-specific TCR breadth and depth followed two AZD1222 doses. White British people made up most donors, females outnumbered males, and clonal diversity was possibly underestimated.

The sequence came from an adult in good health. The source material was peripheral blood, sampled on day 0 of AZD1222 vaccination.

CDR3 nucleotide sequence: TGCGCCAGCAGCCAAGATCGTGGGACTAGCAGCTACAATGAGCAGTTCTTC. Its translation: CASSQDRGTSSYNEQFF. The gene calls are TRBV4-1 and TRBJ2-1; 9 bases fit TRBD2. Germline CDR1 MGHRA, CDR2 YSYEKL. With 0 bases clipped from V and 3 bases from J, the junction kept 6 bases outside the gene matches. The CDR3 extends over 17 amino acids.